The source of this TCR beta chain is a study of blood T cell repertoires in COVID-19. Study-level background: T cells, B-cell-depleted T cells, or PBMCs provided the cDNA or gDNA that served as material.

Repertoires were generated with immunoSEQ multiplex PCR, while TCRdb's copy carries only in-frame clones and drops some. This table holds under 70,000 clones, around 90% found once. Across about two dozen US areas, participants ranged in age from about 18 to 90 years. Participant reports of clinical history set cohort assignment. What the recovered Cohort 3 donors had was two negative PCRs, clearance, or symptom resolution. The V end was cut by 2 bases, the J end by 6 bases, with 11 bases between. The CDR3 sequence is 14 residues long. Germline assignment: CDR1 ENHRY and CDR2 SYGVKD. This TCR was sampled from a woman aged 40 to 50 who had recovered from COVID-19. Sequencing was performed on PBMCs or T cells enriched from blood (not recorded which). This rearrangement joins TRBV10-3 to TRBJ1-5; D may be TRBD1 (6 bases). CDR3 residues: CAISETGISQPQHF. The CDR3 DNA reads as TGTGCCATCAGTGAGACAGGGATAAGTCAGCCCCAGCATTTT.